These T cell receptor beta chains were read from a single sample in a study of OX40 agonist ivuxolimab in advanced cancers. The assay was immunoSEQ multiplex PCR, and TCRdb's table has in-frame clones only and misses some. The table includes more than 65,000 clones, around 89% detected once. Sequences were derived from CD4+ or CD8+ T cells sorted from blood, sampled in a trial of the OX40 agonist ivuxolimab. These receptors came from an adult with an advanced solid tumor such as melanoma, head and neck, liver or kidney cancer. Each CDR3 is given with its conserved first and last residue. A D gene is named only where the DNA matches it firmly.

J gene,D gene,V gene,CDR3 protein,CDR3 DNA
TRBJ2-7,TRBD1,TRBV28,CASQTGGSYEQYF,TGTGCCAGTCAGACAGGGGGATCCTACGAGCAGTACTTC
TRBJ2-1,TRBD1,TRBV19,CASKGLGTDRYNEQFF,TGTGCCAGTAAAGGACTCGGGACAGACCGTTACAATGAGCAGTTCTTC
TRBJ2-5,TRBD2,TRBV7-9,CASSPGLAGGQETQYF,TGTGCCAGCAGCCCCGGACTAGCGGGAGGGCAAGAGACCCAGTACTTC
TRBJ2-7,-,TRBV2,CASSPDGFSYEQYF,TGTGCCAGCAGTCCGGATGGGTTTTCCTACGAGCAGTACTTC
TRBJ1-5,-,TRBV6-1,CATERSGGAIQPQHF,TGTGCCACCGAAAGGAGTGGGGGGGCGATTCAGCCCCAGCATTTT
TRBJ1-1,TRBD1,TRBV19,CASKMGQGWGTEAFF,TGTGCCAGTAAGATGGGACAGGGTTGGGGTACTGAAGCTTTCTTT
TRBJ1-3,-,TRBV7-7,CASSPQSTSPTTQNTIYF,TGTGCTAGCAGCCCCCAATCGACTTCGCCCACCACCCAAAACACCATATATTTT
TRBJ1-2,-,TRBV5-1,CASSPGQSGGYTF,TGCGCCAGCAGCCCCGGACAGAGCGGTGGCTACACCTTC
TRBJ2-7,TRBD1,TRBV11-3,CASSLGQGNFYEQYF,TGTGCCAGCAGCTTAGGACAGGGGAATTTCTACGAGCAGTACTTC
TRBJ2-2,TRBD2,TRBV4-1,CASSQEAVVAGGHANTGELFF,TGCGCCAGCAGCCAAGAGGCTGTGGTAGCGGGGGGCCATGCGAACACCGGGGAGCTGTTTTTT
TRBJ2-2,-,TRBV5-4,CASSLNRGLNTGELFF,TGTGCCAGCAGCTTAAACAGGGGACTTAACACCGGGGAGCTGTTTTTT
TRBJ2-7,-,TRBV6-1,CASSEVWQGSYEQYF,TGTGCCAGCAGTGAAGTTTGGCAGGGATCCTACGAGCAGTACTTC
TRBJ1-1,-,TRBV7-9,CASSLLSPGNTEAFF,TGTGCCAGCAGCTTACTCTCTCCCGGGAACACTGAAGCTTTCTTT
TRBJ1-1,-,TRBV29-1,CSVVRTGRVNTEAFF,TGCAGCGTTGTTCGGACGGGAAGGGTGAACACTGAAGCTTTCTTT
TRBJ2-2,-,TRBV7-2,CASSLVRSNTGELFF,TGTGCCAGCAGCTTAGTCAGGTCTAACACCGGGGAGCTGTTTTTT
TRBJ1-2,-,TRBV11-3,CASSKRSTNYGYTF,TGTGCCAGCAGCAAACGCTCCACTAACTATGGCTACACCTTC